These 17 T cell receptor beta chains were sequenced from one sample in a study of blood T cell repertoires in COVID-19 (dated by TCRdb to the early 2020s). The library relied on the immunoSEQ multiplex PCR assay. The table comes from immuneACCESS by way of TCRdb, which keeps in-frame sequences with V and J called. Part of the clones is missing from these tables; in studies checked, under half for an unresolved V gene and the rest for unknown reasons. The sample contains 350,000 to 450,000 clones, 75% to 90% of them found a single time. The ten most abundant clones make up about 5% of the sample. Sample: PBMCs or T cells enriched from blood (not recorded which). These receptors originate from a woman aged 45-65 years who had recovered from COVID-19.

The V call is TRBV19, the J call TRBJ1-6; 8 bases are shared with TRBD1. After removal of 5 bases from V and 7 bases from J, the junction contained 4 bases not matched to a gene. The CDR3 spans 14 residues. Germline V lookup: CDR1 LNHDA, CDR2 SQIVND (reference sequence). The CDR3 loop is CASSPRTGNSPLHF. CDR3 DNA: TGTGCCAGTAGTCCTCGGACAGGGAATTCACCCCTCCACTTT.

This chain links TRBV5-1 with TRBJ1-1; D is unclear. Trimming left V 3 bases short and J 0 bases short, with 6 bases between. Germline V gene sequence: CDR1 SGHRS, CDR2 YFSETQ. CDR3 size: 13 residues. The CDR3 nucleotides are TGCGCCAGCAGCTCCCAGATGAACACTGAAGCTTTCTTT. Protein sequence: CASSSQMNTEAFF.

The chain links TRBV18 to TRBJ2-5; 8 nucleotides line up with TRBD2. Germline lookup yields CDR1 KGHSH and CDR2 LQKENI. Germline trimming cut 6 bases from V and 3 bases from J; bases unmatched to any gene: 12. CDR3 size: 16 residues. CDR3 in DNA: TGTGCCAGCTCCTTCGCCAAAAGAGCGGGAGAAGAGACCCAGTACTTC. Translating it yields CASSFAKRAGEETQYF. The complete variable domain, with remaining parts taken from reference TRBV18 and TRBJ2-5, reads NAGVMQNPRHLVRRRGQEARLRCSPMKGHSHVYWYRQLPEEGLKFMVYLQKENIIDESGMPKERFSAEFPKEGPSILRIQQVVRGDSAAYFCASSFAKRAGEETQYFGPGTRLLVL.

The chain combines TRBV6-6 with TRBJ2-7; 7 bases match TRBD1. CDR1 is MNHNY, CDR2 SVGAGI, per germline (reference sequence). V lost 5 bases, J lost 4 bases, and 5 bases stayed unmatched. This CDR3 is 13 amino acids long. For the CDR3, the DNA is TGTGCCAGCAGTACAGGGGCGACGTACGAGCAGTACTTC. Translated, it gives CASSTGATYEQYF.

This chain uses TRBV5-6 with TRBJ1-3; D may be TRBD1 (5 bases). V gave up 0 bases and J gave up 4 bases, with 11 bases separating them. CDR3 length: 15 residues. Germline assignment: CDR1 SGHDT and CDR2 YYEEEE. The CDR3 region is CASSLAGGTGNTIYF. In DNA, the CDR3 is TGTGCCAGCAGCTTGGCGGGGGGAACGGGAAACACCATATATTTT.

The chain recombines TRBV11-2 with TRBJ2-7; TRBD1 is a possible D gene (6 bases). Between the trimmed V and J ends, which lost 2 bases and 7 bases, there was a span of 12 bases. CDR1 is SGHAT and CDR2 is FQNNGV in the germline V gene. The CDR3 extends over 13 amino acids. DNA for the CDR3: TGTGCCAGCAGCTTACGAGGGGGTGGGGAGCAGTACTTC. It codes for CASSLRGGGEQYF.

This sequence joins TRBV5-1 and TRBJ1-3; TRBD1 matches at 7 bases. The CDR3 contains 17 residues. Germline CDR1 is SGHRS and CDR2 is YFSETQ. The J segment lost 3 bases and the V segment lost 0 bases, leaving 9 bases of the junction unmatched. As DNA, the CDR3 is TGCGCCAGCAGCTTGGGTTTAGCGACAGGGTTTGGAAACACCATATATTTT. It is translated as CASSLGLATGFGNTIYF.

The V call is TRBV3-1 (or the pseudogene TRBV3-2), the J call TRBJ2-3; 9 nucleotides align to TRBD1. Germline V CDR1 and CDR2: LGHDT, YNNKEL (reference sequence). After removal of 3 bases from V and 2 bases from J, the junction contained 12 bases not matched to a gene. The CDR3 is 18 amino acids. The CDR3 nucleotides read TGTGCCAGCAGCCACTACCTCCGGGACAGGGCCGTCACAGATACGCAGTATTTT. Translation: CASSHYLRDRAVTDTQYF.

The chain combines TRBV5-1 with TRBJ1-2; D is possibly TRBD1 (5 bases). Germline assignment: CDR1 SGHRS and CDR2 YFSETQ. This CDR3 contains 15 residues. Trimming stripped 0 bases from V and 2 bases from J, with 11 bases between. The CDR3 nucleotides read TGCGCCAGCAGCTTGGGTCACGCAGGGAACTATGGCTACACCTTC. It specifies CASSLGHAGNYGYTF.

V usage is TRBV12-3 or TRBV12-4 and J usage is TRBJ1-1; D perhaps matches TRBD1 (5 bases). The CDR3 is 13 residues long. V shed 6 bases and J shed 3 bases, with 11 bases lying between them. CDR3: CASSPGGYTEAFF. In DNA, the CDR3 is TGTGCCAGCAGCCCTGGGGGGTACACTGAAGCTTTCTTT.

The CDR3 nucleotides read TGTGCCAGCAGTGGGACAGGGGGCGTCTACGAGCAGTACTTC. Protein: CASSGTGGVYEQYF. The chain employs TRBV6-2 or TRBV6-3 and TRBJ2-7; TRBD1 aligns across 12 bases. Losses at the gene ends were 5 bases for V and 3 bases for J; bases not matched to a gene: 2. Germline CDR1 is MNHEY and CDR2 is SVGEGT. This CDR3 has 14 residues.

The rearrangement links TRBV27 to TRBJ1-2; unclear D gene. Germline V gives CDR1 MNHEY, CDR2 SMNVEV (reference sequence). The V end lost 2 bases, the J end lost 6 bases, and 7 bases lay between the germline ends. The CDR3 totals 12 residues. CDR3 region: CASSLPGDGYTF. CDR3 nucleotides: TGTGCCAGCAGTTTACCCGGGGATGGCTACACCTTC.

The chain uses TRBV28 and TRBJ2-3; no firm D call. Germline CDR1 and CDR2: MDHEN and SYDVKM. The CDR3 covers 15 residues. The V end lost 4 bases, the J end lost 2 bases, and 13 bases lay between the germline ends. CDR3 region: CASSSLGSVTDTQYF. In DNA form, the CDR3 reads TGTGCCAGCAGTTCGCTAGGATCAGTCACAGATACGCAGTATTTT.

The chain recombines TRBV27 with TRBJ1-2; D remains ambiguous. V dropped 2 bases and J dropped 4 bases, with 8 bases sitting between them. The CDR3 totals 13 residues. The V gene's germline CDR1 is MNHEY and CDR2 SMNVEV (reference sequence). The CDR3 nucleotides read TGTGCCAGCAGTTTAGGGTCGGGCTATGGCTACACCTTC. Amino acid sequence: CASSLGSGYGYTF.

This sequence joins TRBV30 and TRBJ1-2; maybe TRBD1 (6 bases). CDR1 is GTSNPN, CDR2 SVGIG, per germline (reference sequence). CDR3 length: 12 amino acids. The ends were cut back, 0 bases at V and 6 bases at J, with 8 bases in the middle. The CDR3 reads CAWSVNRDGYTF. CDR3 coding DNA: TGTGCCTGGAGTGTAAACAGGGATGGCTACACCTTC.

This rearrangement joins TRBV7-9 to TRBJ1-6, with 7 bases aligning to TRBD1. Looked up from germline, CDR1 is SEHNR and CDR2 is FQNEAQ (reference sequence). This CDR3 contains 15 residues. Trimming took 1 base from V and 5 from J; bases not matched to a gene: 2. The CDR3 DNA is TGTGCCAGCAGCTTAGGACAGGGCAATAATTCACCCCTCCACTTT. Translation gives CASSLGQGNNSPLHF.

The rearrangement links TRBV6-5 to TRBJ2-1; D perhaps matches TRBD1 (5 bases). There are 15 residues in the CDR3. Trimming took off 3 bases at V and 5 bases at J, with 14 bases between the two ends. Germline V lookup: CDR1 MNHEY, CDR2 SVGAGI. CDR3 sequence reads: CASSYQGGGNNEQFF. The CDR3, as DNA: TGTGCCAGCAGTTATCAGGGCGGCGGAAACAATGAGCAGTTCTTC.